What follows are 15 T cell receptor beta chains derived from one specimen sequenced in a study of cytomegalovirus exposure and HLA in healthy donors. With 60 Vbeta and 13 Jbeta primers, the PCR was carried out. Generated by immunoSEQ multiplex PCR, the TCRdb table keeps only in-frame clones and is missing some. The sample has 200,000 to 250,000 clones, 82% seen once. What was sequenced was PBMCs. These receptors were taken from a middle-aged woman in good health and CMV-seronegative.

The rearrangement uses TRBV28 and TRBJ1-2, with TRBD1 identical over 8 bases. The junction had 6 bases not matched to a gene; V was cut back by 4 bases and J by 2 bases. The CDR3 runs 15 residues. Germline loops: CDR1 MDHEN, CDR2 SYDVKM. CDR3 sequence reads: CASSSPRQGNYGYTF. The CDR3 DNA reads TGTGCCAGCAGTTCCCCTCGACAGGGGAACTATGGCTACACCTTC.

Note on this clone: This specimen includes other DNA sequences encoding the same CDR3. V usage is TRBV18 and J usage is TRBJ1-2, with 9 bases aligning to TRBD1. The CDR3 is 14 amino acids. Germline V gives CDR1 KGHSH, CDR2 LQKENI. Trimming removed 3 bases from V and 2 bases from J; junction bases left unmatched: 1. CDR3 amino acids: CASSPGQGNYGYTF. CDR3 in DNA: TGTGCCAGCTCACCCGGACAGGGGAACTATGGCTACACCTTC.

V usage is TRBV27 and J usage is TRBJ2-7; the match to TRBD1 covers 12 bases. After removal of 0 bases from V and 0 bases from J, the junction contained 6 bases not matched to a gene. From germline, CDR1 is MNHEY and CDR2 SMNVEV (reference sequence). This CDR3 comprises 18 residues. The CDR3 protein is CASSLSGQGARSSYEQYF. CDR3 nucleotide sequence: TGTGCCAGCAGTTTATCGGGACAGGGGGCCAGGAGCTCCTACGAGCAGTACTTC.

This clone was seen just once. The chain has TRBV5-1 and TRBJ1-6; D is perhaps TRBD1 (6 bases). The CDR3 covers 14 residues. V was shortened by 4 bases and J by 9 bases, with 14 bases between the two germline ends. Germline V CDR1 and CDR2: SGHRS, YFSETQ. The CDR3: CASSLGDIGSPLHF. As DNA, the CDR3 is TGCGCCAGCAGCCTTGGGGACATTGGTTCACCCCTCCACTTT.

The V and J genes are TRBV5-1 and TRBJ2-7; 7 nucleotides agree with TRBD1. The CDR3 runs 15 residues. The V gene's germline CDR1 is SGHRS and CDR2 YFSETQ. The V gene end was trimmed by 3 bases and the J gene end by 0 bases; junction bases not matched to a gene: 6. The CDR3 sequence: CASSSGTVYSYEQYF. Here the CDR3 DNA reads TGCGCCAGCAGCTCCGGGACAGTATACTCCTACGAGCAGTACTTC.

This chain joins TRBV7-2 and TRBJ1-2; TRBD1 agrees at 7 bases. V was pared by 5 bases and J by 4 bases, with 7 bases of the junction left unmatched. This CDR3 is built from 14 residues. In germline, CDR1 is SGHTA, CDR2 FQGNSA. Here the CDR3 DNA reads TGTGCCAGCAGCCTGCAGGACAGGAGCTATGGCTACACCTTC. As protein: CASSLQDRSYGYTF.

J is TRBJ1-3 and V is TRBV30, with D hard to call. This CDR3 contains 14 residues. From germline, CDR1 is GTSNPN and CDR2 SVGIG (reference sequence). Trimming removed 2 bases from V and 1 base from J, with 9 bases in between. The CDR3 bases are TGTGCCTGGAGTCCTACTCTATCTGGAAACACCATATATTTT. Translated: CAWSPTLSGNTIYF.

This clone was seen a single time. V gene TRBV7-3 combines with J gene TRBJ2-3; D ambiguous. Trimming pared 7 bases from V and 2 bases from J, leaving 10 bases between. The CDR3 is 13 residues long. Germline V gives CDR1 SGHTA, CDR2 FQGTGA. For the CDR3, the DNA is TGTGCCAGCACCCCGGCGGTCACAGATACGCAGTATTTT. Its translation: CASTPAVTDTQYF.

The gene calls are TRBV5-1 and TRBJ1-1, with D perhaps matching TRBD1 (6 bases). The germline gives CDR1 SGHRS, CDR2 YFSETQ. The CDR3 is made up of 14 amino acids. V was shortened by 1 base and J by 7 bases, with 14 bases between the two germline ends. The CDR3 region is CASSLLGALIEAFF. CDR3 in DNA: TGCGCCAGCAGCTTGCTGGGGGCGTTAATTGAAGCTTTCTTT.

The rearrangement links TRBV4-1 to TRBJ2-7; D perhaps matches TRBD2 (5 bases). V was shortened by 5 bases and J by 4 bases, with 15 bases between the two germline ends. The CDR3 length is 14 residues. The V gene's germline CDR1 is MGHRA and CDR2 YSYEKL. CDR3 amino acids: CASSTTTGEYEQYF. CDR3 coding DNA: TGCGCCAGCAGCACAACGACTGGGGAGTACGAGCAGTACTTC.

The V and J genes are TRBV6-5 and TRBJ2-3, with D maybe TRBD1 (5 bases). The ends were cut back, 3 bases at V and 4 bases at J, with 11 bases in the middle. The CDR3 has 14 residues. The germline CDR1 and CDR2 sequences are MNHEY and SVGAGI. Here the CDR3 reads CASSYMQGSDTQYF. CDR3 DNA sequence: TGTGCCAGCAGTTATATGCAGGGTTCAGATACGCAGTATTTT.

The V and J genes are TRBV29-1 and TRBJ2-2; 8 nucleotides agree with TRBD1. The V gene end was trimmed by 4 bases and the J gene end by 4 bases; junction bases not matched to a gene: 2. The CDR3 totals 13 residues. CDR1 is SQVTM, CDR2 ANQGSEA, per germline. The CDR3 region has the DNA TGCAGCGTTGGGACAGGGTCCACCGGGGAGCTGTTTTTT. It is translated as CSVGTGSTGELFF.

The chain uses TRBV7-9 and TRBJ1-1; D gene ambiguous. V was clipped by 1 base and J by 11 bases, with 8 bases between them. This CDR3 has 11 amino acids. Per germline, CDR1 SEHNR and CDR2 FQNEAQ (reference sequence). DNA for the CDR3: TGTGCCAGCAGCTTAGTTGGGGAGGCTTTCTTT. It codes for CASSLVGEAFF.

The gene calls are TRBV27 and TRBJ1-1, with D tentatively TRBD1 (5 bases). The germline V and J ends were trimmed by 5 bases and 0 bases, with 16 bases remaining between them. Per germline, CDR1 MNHEY and CDR2 SMNVEV (reference sequence). The CDR3 extends over 16 amino acids. CDR3 amino acids: CASSPQHSGLNTEAFF. The CDR3 DNA sequence: TGTGCCAGCAGTCCCCAACACTCAGGGTTGAACACTGAAGCTTTCTTT.

The J gene is TRBJ1-2, the V gene TRBV19; D may be TRBD1 (5 bases). Germline V CDR1 and CDR2: LNHDA, SQIVND (reference sequence). This CDR3 is built from 14 residues. The ends were cut back, 4 bases at V and 5 bases at J, with 14 bases in the middle. The CDR3 nucleotides read TGTGCCAGTAGTACCCTGGCCAGGGAATATGGCTACACCTTC. Translating gives CASSTLAREYGYTF.